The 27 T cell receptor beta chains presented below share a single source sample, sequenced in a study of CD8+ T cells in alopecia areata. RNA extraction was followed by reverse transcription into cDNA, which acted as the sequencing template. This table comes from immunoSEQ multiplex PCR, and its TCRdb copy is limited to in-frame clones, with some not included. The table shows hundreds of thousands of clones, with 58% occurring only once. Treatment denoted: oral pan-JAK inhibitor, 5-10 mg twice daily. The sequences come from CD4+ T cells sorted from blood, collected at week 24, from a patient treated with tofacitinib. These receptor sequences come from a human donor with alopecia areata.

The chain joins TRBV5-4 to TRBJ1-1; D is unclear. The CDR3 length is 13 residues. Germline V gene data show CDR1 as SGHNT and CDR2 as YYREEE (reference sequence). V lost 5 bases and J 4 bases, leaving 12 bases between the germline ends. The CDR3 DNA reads TGTGCCAGCAGTCTTACAGATGCCACTGAAGCTTTCTTT. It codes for CASSLTDATEAFF.

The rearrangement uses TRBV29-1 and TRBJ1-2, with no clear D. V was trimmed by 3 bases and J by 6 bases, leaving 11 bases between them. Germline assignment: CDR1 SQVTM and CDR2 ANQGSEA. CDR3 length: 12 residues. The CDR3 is CSVDAPDDGYTF. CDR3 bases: TGCAGCGTTGATGCTCCGGACGATGGCTACACCTTC. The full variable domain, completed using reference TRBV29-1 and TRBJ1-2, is SAVISQKPSRDICQRGTSLTIQCQVDSQVTMMFWYRQQPGQSLTLIATANQGSEATYESGFVIDKFPISRPNLTFSTLTVSNMSPEDSSIYLCSVDAPDDGYTFGSGTRLTVV.

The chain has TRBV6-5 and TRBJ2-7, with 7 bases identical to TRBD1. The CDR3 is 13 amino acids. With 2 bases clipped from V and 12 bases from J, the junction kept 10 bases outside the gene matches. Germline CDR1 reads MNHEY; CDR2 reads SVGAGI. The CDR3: CASSYGTANSWYF. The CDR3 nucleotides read TGTGCCAGCAGTTACGGGACAGCCAATAGCTGGTACTTC.

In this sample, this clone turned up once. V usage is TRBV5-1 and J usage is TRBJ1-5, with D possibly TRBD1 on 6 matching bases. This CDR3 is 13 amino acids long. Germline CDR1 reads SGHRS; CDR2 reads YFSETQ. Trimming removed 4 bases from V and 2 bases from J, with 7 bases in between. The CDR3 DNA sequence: TGCGCCAGCAGCAAGGGGGGCAATCAGCCCCAGCATTTT. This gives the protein CASSKGGNQPQHF. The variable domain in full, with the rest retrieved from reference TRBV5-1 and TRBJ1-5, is KAGVTQTPRYLIKTRGQQVTLSCSPISGHRSVSWYQQTPGQGLQFLFEYFSETQRNKGNFPGRFSGRQFSNSRSEMNVSTLELGDSALYLCASSKGGNQPQHFGDGTRLSIL.

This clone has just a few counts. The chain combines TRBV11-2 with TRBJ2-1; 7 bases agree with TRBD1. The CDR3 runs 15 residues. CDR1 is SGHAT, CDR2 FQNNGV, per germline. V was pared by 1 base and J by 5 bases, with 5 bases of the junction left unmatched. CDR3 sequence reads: CASSLAGQSNNEQFF. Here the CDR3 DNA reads TGTGCCAGCAGCTTAGCGGGACAGTCAAACAATGAGCAGTTCTTC. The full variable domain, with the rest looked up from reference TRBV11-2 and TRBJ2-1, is EAGVAQSPRYKIIEKRQSVAFWCNPISGHATLYWYQQILGQGPKLLIQFQNNGVVDDSQLPKDRFSAERLKGVDSTLKIQPAKLEDSAVYLCASSLAGQSNNEQFFGPGTRLTVL.

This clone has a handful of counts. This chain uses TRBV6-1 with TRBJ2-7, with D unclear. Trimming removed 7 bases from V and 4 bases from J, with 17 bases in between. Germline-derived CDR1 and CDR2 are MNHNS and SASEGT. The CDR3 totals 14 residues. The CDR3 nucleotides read TGTGCCAGCACCCCGTATTCCGGTCCGTACGAGCAGTACTTC. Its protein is CASTPYSGPYEQYF.

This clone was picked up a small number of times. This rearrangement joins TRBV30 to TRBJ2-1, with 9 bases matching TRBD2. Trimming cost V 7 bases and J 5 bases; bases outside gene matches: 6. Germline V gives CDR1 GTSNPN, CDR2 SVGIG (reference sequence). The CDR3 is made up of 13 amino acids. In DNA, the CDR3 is TGTGCCTCCAAGCGGGGGGCCCACAATGAGCAGTTCTTC. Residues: CASKRGAHNEQFF.

CDR3 in DNA: TGTGCCAGCAGGAACTCCCTAGCGGGGGGGCTTCACAATGAGCAGTTCTTC. It is translated as CASRNSLAGGLHNEQFF. The chain uses TRBV4-2 and TRBJ2-1; 12 bases are a match to TRBD2. The germline gives CDR1 LGHNA, CDR2 YNFKEQ. CDR3 length: 17 residues. J was trimmed by 5 bases and V by 6 bases; bases with no gene match: 11.

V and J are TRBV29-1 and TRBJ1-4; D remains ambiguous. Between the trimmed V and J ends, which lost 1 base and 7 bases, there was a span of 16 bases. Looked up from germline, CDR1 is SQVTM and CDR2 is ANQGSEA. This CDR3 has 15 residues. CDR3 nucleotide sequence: TGCAGCGTTGAAGTATCCGGGAGCCTTACTGAAAAACTGTTTTTT. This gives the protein CSVEVSGSLTEKLFF.

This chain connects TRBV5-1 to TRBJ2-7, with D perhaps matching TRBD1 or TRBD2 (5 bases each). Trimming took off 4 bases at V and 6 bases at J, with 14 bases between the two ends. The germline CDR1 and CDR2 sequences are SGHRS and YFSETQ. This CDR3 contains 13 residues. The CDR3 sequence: CASSGETRGEQYF. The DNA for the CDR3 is TGCGCCAGCAGCGGCGAAACGAGGGGCGAGCAGTACTTC.

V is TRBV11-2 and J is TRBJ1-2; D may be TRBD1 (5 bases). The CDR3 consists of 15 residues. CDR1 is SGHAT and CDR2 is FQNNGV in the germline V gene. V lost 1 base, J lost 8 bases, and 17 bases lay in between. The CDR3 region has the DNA TGTGCCAGCAGCTTAGTGGGACTCGCCGTCGAAGGCTACACCTTC. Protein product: CASSLVGLAVEGYTF.

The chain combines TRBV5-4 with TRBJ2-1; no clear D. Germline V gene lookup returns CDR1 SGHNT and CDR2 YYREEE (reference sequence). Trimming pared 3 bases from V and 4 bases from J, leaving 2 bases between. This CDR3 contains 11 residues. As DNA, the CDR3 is TGTGCCAGCAGCTGGTACAATGAGCAGTTCTTC. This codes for CASSWYNEQFF.

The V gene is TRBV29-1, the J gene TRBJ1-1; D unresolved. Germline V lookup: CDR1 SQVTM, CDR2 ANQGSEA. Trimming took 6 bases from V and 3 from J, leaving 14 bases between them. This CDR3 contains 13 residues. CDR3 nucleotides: TGCAGCGTCGCTCCCGGAAGCTACACTGAAGCTTTCTTT. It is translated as CSVAPGSYTEAFF.

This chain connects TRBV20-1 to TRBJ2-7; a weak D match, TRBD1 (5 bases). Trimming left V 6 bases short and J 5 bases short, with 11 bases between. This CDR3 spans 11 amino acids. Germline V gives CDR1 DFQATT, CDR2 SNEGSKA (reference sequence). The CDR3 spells CSAKTVNEQYF. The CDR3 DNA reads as TGCAGTGCAAAGACAGTGAACGAGCAGTACTTC.

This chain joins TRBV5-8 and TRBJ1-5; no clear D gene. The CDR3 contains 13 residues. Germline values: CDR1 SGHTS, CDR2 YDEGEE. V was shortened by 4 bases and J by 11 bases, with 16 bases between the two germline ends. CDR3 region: CASSTRSGMAQHF. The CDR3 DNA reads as TGTGCCAGCAGCACCCGGTCCGGAATGGCCCAGCATTTT.

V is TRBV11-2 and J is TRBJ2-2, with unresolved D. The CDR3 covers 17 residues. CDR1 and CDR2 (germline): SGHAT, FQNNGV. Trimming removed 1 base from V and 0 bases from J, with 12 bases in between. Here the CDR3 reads CASSLVSRPSNTGELFF. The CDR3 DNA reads TGTGCCAGCAGCTTAGTTTCACGTCCATCGAACACCGGGGAGCTGTTTTTT.

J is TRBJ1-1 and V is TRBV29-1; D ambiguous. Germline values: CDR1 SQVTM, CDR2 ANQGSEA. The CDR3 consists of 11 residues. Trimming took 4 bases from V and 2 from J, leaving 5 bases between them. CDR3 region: CSVVDNTEAFF. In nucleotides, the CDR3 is TGCAGCGTTGTCGACAACACTGAAGCTTTCTTT.

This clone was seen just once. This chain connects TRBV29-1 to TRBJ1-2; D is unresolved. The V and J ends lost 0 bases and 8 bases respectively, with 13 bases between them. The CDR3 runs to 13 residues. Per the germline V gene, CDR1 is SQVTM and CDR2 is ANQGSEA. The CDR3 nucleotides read TGCAGCGTTGAAGAGGTCAGACCCACCGGCTACACCTTC. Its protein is CSVEEVRPTGYTF.

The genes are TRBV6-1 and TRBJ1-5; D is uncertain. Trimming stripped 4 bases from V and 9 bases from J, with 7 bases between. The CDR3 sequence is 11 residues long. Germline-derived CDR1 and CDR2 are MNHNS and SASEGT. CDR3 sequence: CASSVERPQHF. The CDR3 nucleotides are TGTGCCAGCAGTGTGGAAAGGCCCCAGCATTTT.

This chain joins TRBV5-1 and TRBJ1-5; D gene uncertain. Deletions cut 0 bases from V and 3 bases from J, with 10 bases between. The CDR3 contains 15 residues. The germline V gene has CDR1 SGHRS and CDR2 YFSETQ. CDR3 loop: CASSLETGLNQPQHF. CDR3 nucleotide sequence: TGCGCCAGCAGCTTGGAGACCGGGCTCAATCAGCCCCAGCATTTT.

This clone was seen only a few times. CDR3 in amino acids: CASSPTRNEQFF. The CDR3 coding sequence is TGTGCCAGCAGCCCCACTAGGAATGAGCAGTTCTTC. The chain links TRBV7-6 to TRBJ2-1, with TRBD2 as a possible D gene (5 bases). The CDR3 is made up of 12 amino acids. Germline V gene sequence: CDR1 SGHVS, CDR2 FNYEAQ. The V end lost 5 bases, the J end lost 7 bases, and 9 bases lay between the germline ends.

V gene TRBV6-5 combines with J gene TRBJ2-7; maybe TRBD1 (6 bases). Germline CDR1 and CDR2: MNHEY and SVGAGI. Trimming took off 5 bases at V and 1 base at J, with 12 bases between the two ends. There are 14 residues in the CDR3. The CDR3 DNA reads TGTGCCAGCAGTGCCCTTACAGGGTCCTACGAGCAGTACTTC. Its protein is CASSALTGSYEQYF.

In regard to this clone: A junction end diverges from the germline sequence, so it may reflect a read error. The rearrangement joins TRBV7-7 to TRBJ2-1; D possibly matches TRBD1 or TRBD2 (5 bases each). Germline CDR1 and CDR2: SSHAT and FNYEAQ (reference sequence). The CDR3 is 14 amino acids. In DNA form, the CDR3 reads TGTGCTAGCAGCTTGGGGGACGGGGACAATGAGCAGTTCTTC. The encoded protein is CASSLGDGDNEQFF.

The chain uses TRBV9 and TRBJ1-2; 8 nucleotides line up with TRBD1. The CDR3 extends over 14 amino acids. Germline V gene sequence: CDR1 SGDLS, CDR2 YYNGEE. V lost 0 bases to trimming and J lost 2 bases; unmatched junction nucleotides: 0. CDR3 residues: CASSVAGGNYGYTF. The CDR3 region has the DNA TGTGCCAGCAGCGTAGCAGGGGGCAACTATGGCTACACCTTC.

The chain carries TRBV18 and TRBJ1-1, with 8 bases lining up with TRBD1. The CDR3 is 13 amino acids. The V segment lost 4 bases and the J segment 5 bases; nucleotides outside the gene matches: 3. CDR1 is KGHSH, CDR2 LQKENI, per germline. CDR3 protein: CASSQDRETEAFF. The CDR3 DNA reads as TGTGCCAGCTCACAGGACAGGGAAACTGAAGCTTTCTTT.

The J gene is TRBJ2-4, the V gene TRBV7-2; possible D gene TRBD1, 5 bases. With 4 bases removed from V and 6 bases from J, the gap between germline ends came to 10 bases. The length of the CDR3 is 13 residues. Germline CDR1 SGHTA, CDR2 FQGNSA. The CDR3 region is CASSSPDRNIQYF. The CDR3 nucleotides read TGTGCCAGCAGCTCTCCTGACAGAAACATTCAGTACTTC.

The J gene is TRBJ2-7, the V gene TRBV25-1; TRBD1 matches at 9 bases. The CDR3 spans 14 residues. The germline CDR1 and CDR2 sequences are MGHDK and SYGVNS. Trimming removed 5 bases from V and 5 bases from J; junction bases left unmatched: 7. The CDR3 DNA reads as TGTGCCAGCAGTCTGGGACAGGGCGTCCACGAGCAGTACTTC. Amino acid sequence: CASSLGQGVHEQYF.